A single sample is the source of the 22 T cell receptor beta chains below, sequenced in a study of T cell repertoires in ileal Crohn's disease. Sequenced by immunoSEQ multiplex PCR; TCRdb stores in-frame clones only, minus some. The repertoire consists of 2,000 or so clones, with roughly 68% occurring once and the leading ten covering approximately 12%. The sorted cells were lamina propria lymphocytes from surgical specimens, first isolated by density gradient. Source material: CD8+ T cells from ileum. The source of these receptors is an adult with Crohn's disease. Some clones in this sample may be carry-over from other donors' samples.

The V gene is TRBV4-2, the J gene TRBJ2-2; D is unclear. Per the germline V gene, CDR1 is LGHNA and CDR2 is YNFKEQ. Trimming cost V 0 bases and J 4 bases, with 6 bases left between them. The CDR3 is 14 residues long. The CDR3 region has the DNA TGTGCCAGCAGCCAAGACCTCCTCACCGGGGAGCTGTTTTTT. Translating it yields CASSQDLLTGELFF.

V usage is TRBV27 and J usage is TRBJ1-1, with D unresolved. The CDR3 length is 13 residues. Between the trimmed V and J ends, which lost 0 bases and 5 bases, there was a span of 7 bases. Germline V gene sequence: CDR1 MNHEY, CDR2 SMNVEV (reference sequence). CDR3 coding DNA: TGTGCCAGCAGTTTATCGCGGGCGACTGAAGCTTTCTTT. Translation: CASSLSRATEAFF.

This chain joins TRBV11-2 and TRBJ2-7; 10 nucleotides agree with TRBD2. The trim removed 5 bases at V and 2 bases at J, leaving 9 bases unmatched. Germline loops: CDR1 SGHAT, CDR2 FQNNGV. This CDR3 region has 16 residues. The CDR3 nucleotides are TGTGCCAGCAGCCGACTGAGCGGGAGGGTGCCCTACGAGCAGTACTTC. It specifies CASSRLSGRVPYEQYF.

This clone was picked up a small number of times. The chain uses TRBV4-1 and TRBJ2-5; TRBD2 is a possible D gene (6 bases). This CDR3 comprises 12 residues. V was shortened by 5 bases and J by 5 bases, with 9 bases between the two germline ends. Germline CDR1 MGHRA, CDR2 YSYEKL. The CDR3 sequence is CASSGRGETQYF. Written as DNA, the CDR3 is TGCGCCAGCAGCGGACGGGGGGAGACCCAGTACTTC.

This chain links TRBV9 with TRBJ2-7, with no clear D. This CDR3 has 14 residues. Trimming took 0 bases from V and 2 from J, leaving 9 bases between them. CDR1 and CDR2 from the germline V gene are SGDLS and YYNGEE. The CDR3 loop reads CASSVGLQAYEQYF. CDR3 DNA sequence: TGTGCCAGCAGCGTAGGACTCCAAGCCTACGAGCAGTACTTC.

J is TRBJ2-7 and V is TRBV19; D is undetermined. The germline V gene encodes CDR1 LNHDA and CDR2 SQIVND (reference sequence). CDR3 length: 13 residues. Trimming took 3 bases from V and 2 from J, leaving 8 bases between them. The CDR3 here is CASSIAATYEQYF. CDR3 bases: TGTGCCAGTAGTATCGCGGCGACCTACGAGCAGTACTTC.

This clone has just a few counts. In this CDR3 the conserved last residue, phenylalanine or tryptophan, is missing, so a read error is likely. The limits of the CDR3 on the DNA are not certain, so only TCRdb's listed CDR3 is given. The gene calls are TRBV19 and TRBJ1-1. Including both end residues, the CDR3 is 11 amino acids long. Looked up from germline, CDR1 is LNHDA and CDR2 is SQIVND (reference sequence). The CDR3 is CASQGLYAPSV.

The V gene is TRBV5-6, the J gene TRBJ2-7, with D maybe TRBD2 (6 bases). The ends were cut back, 1 base at V and 4 bases at J, with 15 bases in the middle. CDR3 size: 15 residues. CDR1 and CDR2 from the germline V gene are SGHDT and YYEEEE. The CDR3 region is CASSLRDFLKYEQYF. The CDR3 nucleotides are TGTGCCAGCAGCTTGAGGGACTTCCTGAAGTACGAGCAGTACTTC.

V and J are TRBV10-1 and TRBJ2-7; 8 positions agree with TRBD1. CDR1 WNHNN and CDR2 SYGVQD come from the germline V gene (reference sequence). CDR3 length: 14 residues. Germline trimming cut 4 bases from V and 1 base from J; bases unmatched to any gene: 3. The CDR3: CASSGQGISYEQYF. In DNA, the CDR3 is TGCGCCAGCAGTGGACAGGGGATTTCCTACGAGCAGTACTTC.

V is TRBV7-9 and J is TRBJ2-1; 9 bases line up with TRBD2. The germline CDR1 and CDR2 sequences are SEHNR and FQNEAQ (reference sequence). J lost 7 bases, V lost 2 bases, and 3 bases had no gene match. The CDR3 length is 14 residues. The CDR3 coding sequence is TGTGCCAGCAGCTTATTGCGGGAGGGGAATGAGCAGTTCTTC. This sequence encodes CASSLLREGNEQFF.

V gene TRBV29-1 combines with J gene TRBJ2-7, with 11 bases aligning to TRBD1. With V trimmed by 6 bases and J by 4 bases, 5 bases remained unmatched. Germline V CDR1 and CDR2: SQVTM, ANQGSEA. The CDR3 spans 13 residues. The CDR3 sequence is CSVEGQGDYEQYF. The CDR3 DNA reads as TGCAGCGTAGAGGGACAGGGGGATTACGAGCAGTACTTC.

By share, this clone ranks as large. V usage is TRBV6-6 and J usage is TRBJ2-4, with TRBD1 matching 8 bases. CDR1 is MNHNY, CDR2 SVGAGI, per germline (reference sequence). V lost 6 bases to trimming and J lost 8 bases; unmatched junction nucleotides: 9. This CDR3 is built from 14 residues. This chain's CDR3 is CASSPGQDGHIQYF. The CDR3, as DNA: TGTGCCAGCAGCCCGGGACAGGATGGGCACATTCAGTACTTC.

The chain joins TRBV30 to TRBJ2-1; 8 bases agree with TRBD1. CDR1 is GTSNPN, CDR2 SVGIG, per germline (reference sequence). With V trimmed by 4 bases and J by 3 bases, 8 bases remained unmatched. The CDR3 loop spans 15 amino acids. The DNA of the CDR3 is TGTGCCTGGATGCTGAGACAGGGGATCTACAATGAGCAGTTCTTC. Encoded protein: CAWMLRQGIYNEQFF.

CDR3 sequence (DNA): TGTGCCAGCAGTTTATCCCTAGGACTCGCCACAGGGGAGCAGTTCTTC. This encodes CASSLSLGLATGEQFF. The V gene is TRBV27, the J gene TRBJ2-1; D may be TRBD1 (6 bases). The CDR3 contains 16 residues. Germline CDR1 reads MNHEY; CDR2 reads SMNVEV (reference sequence). V was cut by 0 bases and J by 10 bases, with 19 bases left in between.

The V gene is TRBV5-1, the J gene TRBJ1-1, with a tentative D call TRBD1 (6 bases). Germline CDR1 and CDR2: SGHRS and YFSETQ. The CDR3 is 16 residues long. V dropped 4 bases and J dropped 1 base, with 17 bases sitting between them. The CDR3, as DNA: TGCGCCAGCAGCGAGTATCCATCGGGACAGAACACTGAAGCTTTCTTT. This translates into CASSEYPSGQNTEAFF.

The J gene is TRBJ2-1, the V gene TRBV29-1; TRBD1 matches 10 bases. CDR1 and CDR2 (germline): SQVTM, ANQGSEA. The CDR3 sequence is 16 residues long. The ends lost 3 bases at V and 9 bases at J; junction bases unmatched: 14. Here the CDR3 reads CSVDGSGTGVEGEQFF. Written as DNA, the CDR3 is TGCAGCGTTGACGGATCCGGGACAGGGGTGGAGGGTGAGCAGTTCTTC.

The rearrangement uses TRBV14 and TRBJ2-1, with D unresolved. V lost 6 bases and J 9 bases, leaving 9 bases between the germline ends. The CDR3 has 11 residues. Per the germline V gene, CDR1 is SGHDN and CDR2 is FVKESK. The CDR3 reads CASSLSGEQFF. Here the CDR3 DNA reads TGTGCCAGCAGTCTTTCCGGTGAGCAGTTCTTC.

This chain links TRBV9 with TRBJ2-7, with D perhaps matching TRBD2 (5 bases). CDR3 length: 16 residues. Germline values: CDR1 SGDLS, CDR2 YYNGEE. The V gene lost 4 bases and the J gene lost 5 bases, with 22 bases spanning the gap. This CDR3 reads CASSPEGRASPNEQYF. In DNA, the CDR3 is TGTGCCAGCAGCCCAGAGGGTCGGGCGAGTCCAAACGAGCAGTACTTC.

In its sample, this clone is large. The chain uses TRBV4-1 and TRBJ1-1; 7 bases align to TRBD1. In germline, CDR1 is MGHRA, CDR2 YSYEKL. The CDR3 has 15 amino acids. V gave up 0 bases and J gave up 3 bases; unmatched junction bases: 4. CDR3 loop: CASSQDEGAYTEAFF. In nucleotides, the CDR3 is TGCGCCAGCAGCCAAGATGAGGGGGCGTACACTGAAGCTTTCTTT.

By its share, this clone is large. The V call is TRBV28, the J call TRBJ1-5, with 7 bases identical to TRBD1. V was pared by 5 bases and J by 6 bases, with 7 bases of the junction left unmatched. Germline lookup yields CDR1 MDHEN and CDR2 SYDVKM. The CDR3 spans 14 residues. Written as DNA, the CDR3 is TGTGCCAGCAGTACAACAGGGGAGAGTCAGCCCCAGCATTTT. Translating gives CASSTTGESQPQHF.

The V and J genes are TRBV30 and TRBJ1-2; D uncertain. CDR3 length: 17 residues. Trimming left V 0 bases short and J 6 bases short, with 23 bases between. From germline, CDR1 is GTSNPN and CDR2 SVGIG (reference sequence). CDR3: CAWSVMVSLAARNGYTF. The CDR3 DNA is TGTGCCTGGAGTGTAATGGTGTCGTTGGCAGCGAGGAATGGCTACACCTTC.

V usage is TRBV7-9 and J usage is TRBJ1-2, with TRBD1 matching over 7 bases. After removal of 4 bases from V and 8 bases from J, the junction contained 10 bases not matched to a gene. The CDR3 runs to 14 residues. Germline V gene lookup returns CDR1 SEHNR and CDR2 FQNEAQ (reference sequence). The CDR3 DNA sequence: TGTGCCAGCAGCTACATGACAGGGTACGAAGGCTACACCTTC. Amino acid sequence: CASSYMTGYEGYTF.